Listed below are T cell receptor beta chains from one sample, sequenced in a study of blood T cell repertoires in COVID-19. Sequencing used immunoSEQ multiplex PCR; TCRdb keeps in-frame clones, though not all of them. Of 150,000 or so clones listed, 80% are singletons. What was sequenced was peripheral blood. These receptors all stem from a man aged 55 to 70 with acute or convalescent COVID-19. The CDR3 runs from the conserved cysteine through the conserved F or W. The D gene is left open where the match is weak. A row's size may be missing; if present it is once, few, many or a size class.

j_call clone_size v_call d_call cdr3_nt cdr3_aa
TRBJ2-7 NA TRBV9 NA TGTGCCAGCAGCGCCGGACAGCGGACCTACGAGCAGTACTTC CASSAGQRTYEQYF
TRBJ1-4 NA TRBV30 NA TGTGCCTGGAACGGGGGTACCGAAAAACTGTTTTTT CAWNGGTEKLFF
TRBJ1-2 NA TRBV4-3 TRBD1 TGCGCCAGCAGCCTGAGGGTACAGGGGCTCTATGGCTACACCTTC CASSLRVQGLYGYTF
TRBJ2-2 few TRBV5-1 NA TGCGCCAGCAGCTTGGACGGGGTCGGGGAGCTGTTTTTT CASSLDGVGELFF
TRBJ2-1 NA TRBV9 TRBD2 TGTGCCAGCAGCGTAGGGACTAGCGGGAGGAATGAGCAGTTCTTC CASSVGTSGRNEQFF
TRBJ2-7 NA TRBV7-3 NA TGTGCCAGCAGCTTAAGCCCAGGGGGGTTGGACGAGCAGTACTTC CASSLSPGGLDEQYF
TRBJ2-7 NA TRBV4-3 TRBD1 TGCGCCAGCAGCCAAGAAGCTACAGGGGGTTATGAGCAGTACTTC CASSQEATGGYEQYF
TRBJ2-1 few TRBV28 TRBD1 TGTGCCAGCAGTCCCTCCTACGACAGGGGGTGGTACAATGAGCAGTTCTTC CASSPSYDRGWYNEQFF
TRBJ2-3 NA TRBV7-2 NA TGTGCCAGCAGCTTAGCGCCCGGGCGGGGGCCAGCAGATACGCAGTATTTT CASSLAPGRGPADTQYF
TRBJ2-5 NA TRBV3-1/TRBV3-2 TRBD1 TGTGCCAGCAGCCAAGGGGACAGGTGGCAAGAGACCCAGTACTTC CASSQGDRWQETQYF
TRBJ1-5 NA TRBV30 NA TGTGCCTGGAGTCCTGACACTAGCAATCAGCCCCAGCATTTT CAWSPDTSNQPQHF
TRBJ2-7 NA TRBV6-5 NA TGTGCCAGCAGTTACTCGACAAGGGGGACCTACGAGCAGTACTTC CASSYSTRGTYEQYF
TRBJ2-7 once TRBV19 NA TGTGCCAGTAGTCTACGGGGGACGTTATCCTACGAGCAGTACTTC CASSLRGTLSYEQYF
TRBJ1-4 NA TRBV7-9 TRBD1 TGTGCCAGCAGCTCCGGAGGACAGGGGAATGAAAAACTGTTTTTT CASSSGGQGNEKLFF
TRBJ1-2 NA TRBV19 TRBD1 TGTGCCAGTAGTATCGGTCGAGGGACAGGGGACTATGGCTACACCTTC CASSIGRGTGDYGYTF
TRBJ1-4 NA TRBV7-9 TRBD1 TGTGCCAGCAGCTTAAACAGGGGAACTACTAATGAAAAACTGTTTTTT CASSLNRGTTNEKLFF
TRBJ2-6 once TRBV10-3 NA TGTGCCATCGGAAGGGAGACGCCCTCTGGGGCCAACGTCCTGACTTTC CAIGRETPSGANVLTF
TRBJ2-7 NA TRBV28 TRBD1 TGTGCCAGCAGTAGGGGGGACAGGTTCGCAGGGGAGCAGTACTTC CASSRGDRFAGEQYF
TRBJ2-5 NA TRBV9 TRBD2 TGTGCCAGCAGCGCAGGGACTAGCGGGGGCCGGGAAGAGACCCAGTACTTC CASSAGTSGGREETQYF
TRBJ2-7 few TRBV2 TRBD2 TGTGCCTGTAAGCGGGGGGGCATCAACGAGCAGTACTTC CACKRGGINEQYF
TRBJ2-7 many TRBV6-2/TRBV6-3 TRBD2 TGTGCCAGCAGTTACTCAGGAGTGCGGGGACTAGCGGGAGGACTAGGGCAGTACTTC CASSYSGVRGLAGGLGQYF
TRBJ1-5 NA TRBV5-8 NA TGTGCCAGCAGCTTGGGACAGATAACCAATCAGCCCCAGCATTTT CASSLGQITNQPQHF
TRBJ2-1 NA TRBV24-1 NA TGTGCCACCAGTAGGGGAATTGAGCAGTTCTTC CATSRGIEQFF
TRBJ2-1 NA TRBV18 TRBD1 TGTGCCAGCTCACCCGGACAGGACAATGAGCAGTTCTTC CASSPGQDNEQFF
TRBJ2-2 NA TRBV6-2/TRBV6-3 TRBD1 TGTGCCAGCAGTAAAGGGACAGGGGGAGCCGGGGAGCTGTTTTTT CASSKGTGGAGELFF
TRBJ1-5 NA TRBV21-1 NA TGTGCCAGCAGGGCGGGGGTTTCCAATCAGCCCCAGCATTTT CASRAGVSNQPQHF
TRBJ2-7 few TRBV5-6 TRBD2 TGTGCCAGCAGCCAACTGCTGAAGGGAGGGTACGAGCAGTACTTC CASSQLLKGGYEQYF
TRBJ2-4 NA TRBV19 TRBD1 TGTGCCAGTAGTCTCAGGACAGGGGCTGAGTTAGCCAAAAACATTCAGTACTTC CASSLRTGAELAKNIQYF
TRBJ2-5 NA TRBV4-2 TRBD2 TGTGCCAGCAGCCAGGAAAATAGCGGGGGGGCTAGAGAGACCCAGTACTTC CASSQENSGGARETQYF
TRBJ1-2 NA TRBV12-5 TRBD1 TGTGCTAGTGGTTTGGTCGTACAGGGGTTGAGCTATGGCTACACCTTC CASGLVVQGLSYGYTF
TRBJ2-1 once TRBV3-1/TRBV3-2 TRBD2 TGTGCCAGCAGCCAAGTCTTGAAGGCGGGGGAAACCATCTACAATGAGCAGTTCTTC CASSQVLKAGETIYNEQFF
TRBJ2-7 NA TRBV7-2 TRBD2 TGTGCCAGCAGCTTATTAATGGGGGGGTACGAGCAGTACTTC CASSLLMGGYEQYF